The rows below give T cell receptor beta chains drawn from one sample of a study of cytotoxic CD8 clonotypes in ibrutinib-treated CLL. Assay: immunoSEQ multiplex PCR; the TCRdb copy retains only in-frame clones and omits some. The sample shows 14,000 or so clones, roughly two thirds of them seen only once. The source was PBMCs, collected before ibrutinib treatment. These receptors all stem from a human donor with chronic lymphocytic leukemia. Both conserved end residues are part of each CDR3. A D gene is named only where the DNA matches it firmly. Expanded clones are given a class, and other clones once, few, many or no size at all.

d_gene | j_gene | v_gene | abundance | CDR3aa | CDR3nt
NA | TRBJ2-5 | TRBV5-5 | NA | CASSLVQTRVIQYF | TGTGCCAGCAGCTTGGTTCAGACGAGAGTGATCCAGTACTTC
NA | TRBJ1-4 | TRBV19 | NA | CASRTRDGNEKLFF | TGTGCCAGTAGAACCCGAGACGGGAATGAAAAACTGTTTTTT
NA | TRBJ1-5 | TRBV27 | medium-sized | CASTPTGKDQPQHF | TGTGCCAGCACCCCGACAGGAAAAGATCAGCCCCAGCATTTT
TRBD1 | TRBJ1-1 | TRBV7-8 | NA | CASSRGLTEAFF | TGTGCCAGCAGCAGGGGGCTGACTGAAGCTTTCTTT
NA | TRBJ2-5 | TRBV10-2 | NA | CASSSGTAQETQYF | TGCGCCAGCAGCTCCGGGACGGCCCAAGAGACCCAGTACTTC
NA | TRBJ1-5 | TRBV5-5 | few | CASSFYGPNQPQHF | TGTGCCAGCAGCTTTTACGGGCCCAATCAGCCCCAGCATTTT
NA | TRBJ2-6 | TRBV4-2 | NA | CASSQGRTESRANVLTF | TGTGCCAGCAGCCAGGGTAGGACGGAAAGCAGGGCCAACGTCCTGACTTTC
NA | TRBJ2-2 | TRBV2 | few | CASRTSGATGSGELFF | TGTGCCAGCCGAACATCGGGGGCCACGGGATCCGGGGAGCTGTTTTTT
NA | TRBJ1-2 | TRBV7-9 | NA | CASSLSAVSGTF | TGTGCCAGCAGCTTGAGTGCTGTCTCGGGGACCTTC
NA | TRBJ2-3 | TRBV5-6 | NA | CASSFFGVDYTDTQYF | TGTGCCAGCAGCTTTTTTGGGGTGGACTACACAGATACGCAGTATTTT
NA | TRBJ1-1 | TRBV27 | NA | CASSLRSDTEAFF | TGTGCCAGCAGTTTAAGATCGGACACTGAAGCTTTCTTT
NA | TRBJ2-3 | TRBV21-1 | NA | CASSKARRQGNTDTQYF | TGTGCCAGCAGCAAAGCGCGTCGACAGGGGAACACAGATACGCAGTATTTT
NA | TRBJ2-5 | TRBV7-6 | NA | CASSLQNYQETQYF | TGTGCCAGCAGCTTACAGAATTACCAAGAGACCCAGTACTTC
NA | TRBJ2-2 | TRBV5-1 | NA | CASSLLGGGDTGELFF | TGCGCCAGCAGCTTGTTGGGAGGAGGGGACACCGGGGAGCTGTTTTTT
NA | TRBJ1-6 | TRBV11-2 | NA | CASSLGGSPLHF | TGTGCCAGCAGCCTGGGGGGCTCACCCCTCCACTTT
NA | TRBJ2-2 | TRBV5-4 | NA | CASSHSAGFKLFF | TGTGCCAGCAGCCATTCGGCAGGATTCAAGCTGTTTTTT
TRBD1 | TRBJ2-7 | TRBV7-9 | NA | CASSPSGQQYEQYF | TGTGCCAGCAGCCCCTCGGGACAGCAGTATGAGCAGTACTTC
NA | TRBJ1-2 | TRBV7-8 | NA | CASSYRQDYGYTF | TGTGCCAGCAGCTACCGACAGGACTATGGCTACACCTTC
TRBD1 | TRBJ1-2 | TRBV5-4 | NA | CASSHRDRDGGYTF | TGTGCCAGCAGCCACCGGGACAGGGATGGAGGCTACACCTTC
NA | TRBJ2-7 | TRBV4-2 | NA | CASSQERGRHEQYF | TGTGCCAGCAGCCAAGAACGAGGGAGGCACGAGCAGTACTTC
NA | TRBJ1-2 | TRBV14 | NA | CASSQEPSYGYTF | TGTGCCAGCAGCCAAGAACCCAGCTATGGCTACACCTTC
TRBD1 | TRBJ1-2 | TRBV5-6 | medium-sized | CASRGDRGKGYTF | TGTGCCAGCAGGGGAGACAGGGGGAAGGGCTACACCTTC
NA | TRBJ2-7 | TRBV5-6 | NA | CASSLSTREQYF | TGTGCCAGCAGCTTAAGTACGCGGGAGCAGTACTTC
NA | TRBJ2-7 | TRBV27 | NA | CASSLHRHYEQYF | TGTGCCAGCAGTTTACACCGACACTACGAGCAGTACTTC
NA | TRBJ2-5 | TRBV2 | many | CASPVDVGAQETQYF | TGTGCCAGCCCGGTGGACGTGGGGGCCCAAGAGACCCAGTACTTC
NA | TRBJ2-3 | TRBV2 | NA | CATRGGPSTSTDTQYF | TGTGCCACGCGCGGGGGCCCCTCTACTAGCACAGATACGCAGTATTTT
NA | TRBJ2-7 | TRBV5-5 | once | CASSPESNSYEQYF | TGTGCCAGCAGCCCCGAAAGTAACTCCTACGAGCAGTACTTC
NA | TRBJ2-1 | TRBV19 | few | CASSMAGIHEQFF | TGTGCCAGTAGTATGGCGGGGATCCATGAGCAGTTCTTC
TRBD1 | TRBJ2-1 | TRBV5-1 | NA | CASSLGWRQGDEQFF | TGCGCCAGCAGCTTGGGATGGAGACAGGGCGATGAGCAGTTCTTC
NA | TRBJ2-3 | TRBV2 | NA | CASSEVTSTDTQYF | TGTGCCAGCAGTGAAGTTACTAGCACAGATACGCAGTATTTT
NA | TRBJ2-1 | TRBV27 | NA | CASSFGGPNNEQFF | TGTGCCAGCAGTTTCGGGGGGCCGAATAATGAGCAGTTCTTC
NA | TRBJ1-2 | TRBV6-5 | NA | CASSSLTGRGYTF | TGTGCCAGCAGTTCCCTGACAGGTCGGGGCTACACCTTC
NA | TRBJ2-1 | TRBV7-9 | NA | CASSPRGGEDQQFF | TGTGCCAGCAGCCCGAGGGGGGGGGAAGATCAGCAGTTCTTC
TRBD1 | TRBJ1-2 | TRBV5-6 | NA | CASSLGSGTGGAGYTF | TGTGCCAGCAGCTTGGGTAGCGGGACAGGGGGCGCGGGCTACACCTTC
NA | TRBJ1-2 | TRBV11-2 | NA | CASSLVGASYTF | TGTGCCAGCAGCTTAGTTGGAGCCTCCTACACCTTC
NA | TRBJ2-2 | TRBV10-3 | few | CAISERIGRGNTGELFF | TGTGCCATCAGTGAGAGGATTGGGCGGGGGAACACCGGGGAGCTGTTTTTT
NA | TRBJ1-2 | TRBV18 | NA | CASSPDINYGYTF | TGTGCCAGCTCCCCGGACATTAACTATGGCTACACCTTC